The present T cell receptor (beta chain) was sequenced within a study of T cells in women clearing cervical HPV infection (dated by TCRdb to 2016 to 2018). A note on the overall study: The cases were 25 to 30 women with histologically confirmed HPV16-related CIN3 or worse, and 2 of those women had invasive cancers. The controls were fewer than 30 women whose single incident HPV16 infection cleared within 12 months with no development of precancer or cancer. Blood from cases was drawn at the visit where the lesion was first identified, while blood from controls was drawn once the infection was no longer detected. Among cases, blood sampling came a median of roughly 150 days after lesion detection, with an interquartile range of roughly 85 to 200 days. HLA typing was available for only a few women, so HLA type could not be excluded as a confounder. This exploratory proof-of-principle case-control study, nested within the Guanacaste HPV Natural History Study in Costa Rica, compared TCR repertoires among women with different cervical HPV16 outcomes. Cases and controls were matched on age within five years and on year of sample collection. Median age was roughly 33 years in cases versus 38 in controls, and baseline characteristics did not differ significantly. In the parent cohort, more than 8,500 women aged 18 or older were enrolled in Guanacaste, Costa Rica, during about 1992 to 1994 and then followed for six to eight years. Five blinded duplicates per group were added as quality controls, giving around 60 samples: some 50 participants and roughly ten replicates.

Concerning this clone itself: It lacks a known antigen. Coverage ceases 3 residues before the CDR3 finishes, and the germline J gene fills in the end.

TCR beta CDR3 regions were amplified by multiplex PCR using the immunoSEQ assay from an average of 1200 ng genomic DNA per sample. Primer bias was corrected in the assay by using a complete synthetic TCR repertoire to establish an amplification baseline. Amplicons were sequenced on the Illumina platform. The original methods were these. Sequence errors were corrected by clustering with frequency ratios and a modified nearest-neighbor algorithm, and the sequences were then analyzed in the immunoSEQ Analyzer using IMGT gene definitions. At each rarefaction depth, TCR richness and evenness were averaged over 20 rarefaction repeats, and samples with fewer sequences than the depth were excluded. Relative abundances of V, D and J genes were compared between groups using Wilcoxon rank sum tests, with FDR correction applied. An intraclass correlation of around 96% for TCR richness and an average of around 71% across 65 or so gene segments were obtained from the blinded duplicates. TCRdb re-hosts the immuneACCESS table, in-frame sequences only. Its copies lack some clones; in the studies checked, an unresolved V gene accounts for under half of them, and the cause for the rest is not known. That table furnishes V, J and clone size, whereas the DNA furnished D and trimming. The sample table records about 19,000 clones. About 16% of the sample is taken by the ten largest.

The paper's findings and limits, for the study overall: Random forest classifiers combining richness and V gene abundances distinguished cases from controls with an estimated AUC of 0.8 to 0.9. Cases had lower TRBV6-7 relative abundance than controls (0.11% versus 0.16%; Bonferroni P = 0.0008). Because the number of T cells per sample was unknown, the richness differences could reflect varying T-cell content rather than repertoire biology. The cross-sectional design could not show whether associations preceded infection or resulted from it; effector/memory subsets and HPV-specific T cells were not isolated. Significantly higher TCR repertoire richness was observed in CIN3+ cases than in controls across sequencing depths, whereas no difference in evenness was found.

Clipping removes 6 bases from V and 3 bases from J, with 4 as the unmatched junction base count. The CDR3 covers 13 residues, taking in both the cysteine and the phenylalanine. The CDR3 was read in part: 30 bases, with the frame set at base 1. Every participant had a single incident cervical HPV16 infection, and women with prevalent HPV16 infections were excluded. Cervical HPV DNA was detected with MY09/MY11 PCR, and genotyping was done with dot-blot hybridization. Around 15 mL of heparinized blood was centrifuged, after which the buffy coat was aliquoted, frozen at -30 degrees C, and then stored at -80 degrees C. QIAGEN kits were used to extract genomic DNA from buffy coat specimens.

This receptor chain uses TRBV23-1 and TRBJ2-7; 8 bases in the middle match TRBD1. TRBV23-1 is an open reading frame whose function is uncertain. Sample: blood buffy coat. This clonotype originated in a woman between 18 and 75 years old with a cervical HPV16 infection that either progressed to CIN3+ or cleared (not recorded which). This receptor carries the CDR3 CASRWTGCYEQYF. CDR3 DNA, as far as it was read: TGCGCCAGCAGGTGGACAGGGTGCTACGAG.